Here is one T cell receptor beta chain with its context. Repertoires were generated with immunoSEQ multiplex PCR, while TCRdb's copy carries only in-frame clones and drops some. Among some 130,000 clones, approximately 88% were seen once, and the ten largest hold 10%. The data belong to a study of blood T cell repertoires in COVID-19. Looking at the study overall: Donors in the United States, Italy and Spain gave samples during acute or convalescent COVID-19.

The CDR3 has 14 amino acids. The germline gives CDR1 MNHEY, CDR2 SVGAGI. Trimming stripped 4 bases from V and 2 bases from J, with 11 bases between. The TCR was taken from a man aged 45-60 years with acute or convalescent COVID-19. The chain combines TRBV6-5 with TRBJ1-2; TRBD1 is a possible D gene (6 bases). The sample comprised peripheral blood. The CDR3 nucleotides read TGTGCCAGCAGTTGGGGGGGGGCGAACTATGGCTACACCTTC. This translates into CASSWGGANYGYTF.